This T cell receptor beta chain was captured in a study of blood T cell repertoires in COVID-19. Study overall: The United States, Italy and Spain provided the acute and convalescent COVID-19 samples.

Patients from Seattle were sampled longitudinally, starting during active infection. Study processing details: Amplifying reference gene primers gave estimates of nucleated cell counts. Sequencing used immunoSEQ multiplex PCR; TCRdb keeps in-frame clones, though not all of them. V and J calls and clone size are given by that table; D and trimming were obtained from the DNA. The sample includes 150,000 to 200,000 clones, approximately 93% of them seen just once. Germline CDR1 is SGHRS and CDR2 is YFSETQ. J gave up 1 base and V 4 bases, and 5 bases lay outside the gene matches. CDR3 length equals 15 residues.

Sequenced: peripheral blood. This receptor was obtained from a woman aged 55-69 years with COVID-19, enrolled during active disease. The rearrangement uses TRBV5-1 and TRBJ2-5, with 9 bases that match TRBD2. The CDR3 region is CASSDISGGQETQYF. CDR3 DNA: TGCGCCAGCAGCGACATTAGCGGGGGCCAAGAGACCCAGTACTTC. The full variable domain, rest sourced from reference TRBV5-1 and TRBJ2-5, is KAGVTQTPRYLIKTRGQQVTLSCSPISGHRSVSWYQQTPGQGLQFLFEYFSETQRNKGNFPGRFSGRQFSNSRSEMNVSTLELGDSALYLCASSDISGGQETQYFGPGTRLLVL.